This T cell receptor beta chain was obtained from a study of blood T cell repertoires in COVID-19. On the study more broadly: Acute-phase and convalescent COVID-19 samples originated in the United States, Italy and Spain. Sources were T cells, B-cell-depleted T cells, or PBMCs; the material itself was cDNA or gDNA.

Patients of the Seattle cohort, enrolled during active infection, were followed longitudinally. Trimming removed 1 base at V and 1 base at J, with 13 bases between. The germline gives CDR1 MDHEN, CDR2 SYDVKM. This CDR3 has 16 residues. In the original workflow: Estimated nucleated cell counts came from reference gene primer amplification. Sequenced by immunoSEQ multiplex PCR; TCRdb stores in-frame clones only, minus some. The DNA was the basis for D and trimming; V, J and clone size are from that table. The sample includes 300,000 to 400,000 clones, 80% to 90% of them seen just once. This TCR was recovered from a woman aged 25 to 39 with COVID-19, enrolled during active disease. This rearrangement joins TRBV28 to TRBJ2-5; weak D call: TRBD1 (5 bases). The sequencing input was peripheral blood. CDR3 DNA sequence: TGTGCCAGCAGTTTATATGCTGGGGCTACCCAAGAGACCCAGTACTTC. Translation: CASSLYAGATQETQYF.